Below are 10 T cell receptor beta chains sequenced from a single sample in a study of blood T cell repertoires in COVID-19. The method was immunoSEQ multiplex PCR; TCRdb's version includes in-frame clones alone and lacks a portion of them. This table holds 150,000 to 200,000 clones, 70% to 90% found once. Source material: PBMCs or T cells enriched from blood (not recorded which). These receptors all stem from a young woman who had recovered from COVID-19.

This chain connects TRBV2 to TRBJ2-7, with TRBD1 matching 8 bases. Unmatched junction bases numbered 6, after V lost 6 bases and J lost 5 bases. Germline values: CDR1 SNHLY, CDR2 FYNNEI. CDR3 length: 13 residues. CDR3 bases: TGTGCCAGCAGATCCAGGGGGCTAAACGAGCAGTACTTC. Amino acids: CASRSRGLNEQYF.

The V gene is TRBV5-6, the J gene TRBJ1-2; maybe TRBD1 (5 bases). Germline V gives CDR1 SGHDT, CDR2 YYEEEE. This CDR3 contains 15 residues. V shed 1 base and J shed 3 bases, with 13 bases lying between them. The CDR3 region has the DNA TGTGCCAGCAGCTTGCAAGGGGCTGTGGACTATGGCTACACCTTC. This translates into CASSLQGAVDYGYTF. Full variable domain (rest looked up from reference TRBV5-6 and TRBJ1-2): DAGVTQSPTHLIKTRGQQVTLRCSPKSGHDTVSWYQQALGQGPQFIFQYYEEEERQRGNFPDRFSGHQFPNYSSELNVNALLLGDSALYLCASSLQGAVDYGYTFGSGTRLTVV.

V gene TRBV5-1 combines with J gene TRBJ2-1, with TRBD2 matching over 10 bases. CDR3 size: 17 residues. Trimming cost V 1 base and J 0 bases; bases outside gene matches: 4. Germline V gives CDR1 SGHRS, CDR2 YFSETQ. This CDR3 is CASSLYGLADSYNEQFF. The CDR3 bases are TGCGCCAGCAGCTTGTATGGACTAGCGGACTCCTACAATGAGCAGTTCTTC.

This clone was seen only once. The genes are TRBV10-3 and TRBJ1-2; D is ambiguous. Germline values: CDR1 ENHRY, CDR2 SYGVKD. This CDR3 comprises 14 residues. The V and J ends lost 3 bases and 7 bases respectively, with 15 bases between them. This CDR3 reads CAISEEEGGSGYTF. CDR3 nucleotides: TGTGCCATCAGTGAAGAGGAGGGAGGTTCTGGCTACACCTTC.

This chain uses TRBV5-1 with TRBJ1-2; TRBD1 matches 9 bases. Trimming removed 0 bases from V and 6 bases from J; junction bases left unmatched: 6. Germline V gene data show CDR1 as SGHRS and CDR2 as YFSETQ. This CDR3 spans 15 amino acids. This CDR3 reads CASSLEGTGRDGYTF. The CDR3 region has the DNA TGCGCCAGCAGCTTGGAGGGGACAGGGAGGGATGGCTACACCTTC.

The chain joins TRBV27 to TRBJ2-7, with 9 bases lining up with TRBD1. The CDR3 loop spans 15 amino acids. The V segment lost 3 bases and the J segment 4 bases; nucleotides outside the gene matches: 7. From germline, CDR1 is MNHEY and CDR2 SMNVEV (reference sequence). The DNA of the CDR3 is TGTGCCAGCAGTTTCGGGGGGACAGGGAGGTACGAGCAGTACTTC. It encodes CASSFGGTGRYEQYF.

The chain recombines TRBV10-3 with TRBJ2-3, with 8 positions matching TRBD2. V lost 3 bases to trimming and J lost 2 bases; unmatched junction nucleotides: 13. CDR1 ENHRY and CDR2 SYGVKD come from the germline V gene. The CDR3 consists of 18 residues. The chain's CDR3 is CAISDPFSGAGVTDTQYF. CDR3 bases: TGTGCCATCAGTGACCCATTCAGTGGAGCGGGAGTCACAGATACGCAGTATTTT.

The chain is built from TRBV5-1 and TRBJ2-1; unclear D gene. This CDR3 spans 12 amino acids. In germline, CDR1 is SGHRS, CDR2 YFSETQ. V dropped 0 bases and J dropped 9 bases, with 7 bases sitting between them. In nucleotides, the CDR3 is TGCGCCAGCAGCTTGGCCGAGAGTGAGCAGTTCTTC. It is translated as CASSLAESEQFF.

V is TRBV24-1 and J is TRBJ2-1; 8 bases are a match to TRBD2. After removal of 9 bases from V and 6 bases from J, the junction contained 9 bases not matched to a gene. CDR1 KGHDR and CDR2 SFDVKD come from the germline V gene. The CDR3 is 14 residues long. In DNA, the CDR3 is TGTGCCACCTCTCGGGGGGGCTGGGCCAATGAGCAGTTCTTC. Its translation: CATSRGGWANEQFF.

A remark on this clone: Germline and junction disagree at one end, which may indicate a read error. CDR3 amino acids: CASSEGGGEFF. CDR3 nucleotide sequence: TGTGCCAGCAGCGAAGGGGGGGGAGAATTCTTC. The chain combines TRBV5-4 with TRBJ2-7; possibly TRBD2 for D (7 bases). The CDR3 consists of 11 residues. Germline CDR1 is SGHNT and CDR2 is YYREEE (reference sequence).